Shown below are 24 T cell receptor beta chains from a single sample sequenced in a study of blood T cell repertoires in COVID-19. Repertoires were generated with immunoSEQ multiplex PCR, while TCRdb's copy carries only in-frame clones and drops some. This sample has about 200,000 clones; 87% occur once, and the top ten carry about 6%. Sequenced sample: peripheral blood. The receptors were sampled from a man in his 60s who had recovered from COVID-19.

The chain recombines TRBV12-3 or TRBV12-4 with TRBJ2-7; D remains unclear. This CDR3 has 13 amino acids. Trimming left V 4 bases short and J 2 bases short, with 9 bases between. The CDR3 spells CASSYGTAYEQYF. CDR3 DNA: TGTGCCAGCAGTTACGGTACAGCCTACGAGCAGTACTTC.

The genes are TRBV5-4 and TRBJ2-2; 10 nucleotides align to TRBD1. The ends lost 3 bases at V and 7 bases at J; junction bases unmatched: 9. This CDR3 spans 16 amino acids. Germline V gene data show CDR1 as SGHNT and CDR2 as YYREEE (reference sequence). The CDR3 region has the DNA TGTGCCAGCAGCTCTCCGGGACAGGGGACGAGCGGGGAGCTGTTTTTT. Its translation is CASSSPGQGTSGELFF.

The chain has TRBV10-3 and TRBJ2-7, with a tentative D call TRBD2 (7 bases). The V gene lost 7 bases and the J gene lost 5 bases, with 21 bases spanning the gap. CDR3 size: 15 residues. Germline CDR1 is ENHRY and CDR2 is SYGVKD. The CDR3 loop reads CAIKGGGGPPNEQYF. The CDR3 DNA is TGTGCCATCAAGGGGGGGGGAGGGCCTCCCAACGAGCAGTACTTC.

The gene calls are TRBV5-1 and TRBJ2-7, with 8 nucleotides matching TRBD2. The CDR3 consists of 16 residues. The J segment lost 3 bases and the V segment lost 0 bases, leaving 8 bases of the junction unmatched. CDR1 SGHRS and CDR2 YFSETQ come from the germline V gene. In DNA, the CDR3 is TGCGCCAGCAGCTTGGATCGACTAGCGCTAGTCTACGAGCAGTACTTC. This encodes CASSLDRLALVYEQYF.

The V call is TRBV7-3, the J call TRBJ1-1; the D is unclear. V was cut by 5 bases and J by 7 bases, with 14 bases left in between. The CDR3 runs 13 residues. CDR1 is SGHTA, CDR2 FQGTGA, per germline. The CDR3 nucleotides read TGTGCCAGCAGCCAAACACCGGGGAGTGAAGCTTTCTTT. Amino acids: CASSQTPGSEAFF.

V and J are TRBV14 and TRBJ1-1, with a possible D match to TRBD1 (5 bases). The V and J ends lost 5 bases and 0 bases respectively, with 19 bases between them. The CDR3 length is 17 residues. Germline V CDR1 and CDR2: SGHDN, FVKESK. Written as DNA, the CDR3 is TGTGCCAGCAGCATACGCGCTCTTGGGGCGGTGAACACTGAAGCTTTCTTT. It specifies CASSIRALGAVNTEAFF.

The count of this clone is one. V gene TRBV5-1 combines with J gene TRBJ2-1, with TRBD2 as a possible D gene (6 bases). The CDR3 consists of 15 residues. V lost 0 bases and J 0 bases, leaving 7 bases between the germline ends. Germline V gene data show CDR1 as SGHRS and CDR2 as YFSETQ. CDR3 DNA: TGCGCCAGCAGCTTGGAGGGAGGCTCCTACAATGAGCAGTTCTTC. Encoded protein: CASSLEGGSYNEQFF.

This rearrangement joins TRBV19 to TRBJ1-5; a possible D gene is TRBD1 (5 bases). CDR1 LNHDA and CDR2 SQIVND come from the germline V gene (reference sequence). The ends were cut back, 3 bases at V and 5 bases at J, with 17 bases in the middle. The CDR3 runs to 16 residues. DNA for the CDR3: TGTGCCAGTAGTATCCCGGGACTGGGGATCCATCAGCCCCAGCATTTT. Amino acid sequence: CASSIPGLGIHQPQHF.

This clone showed up just a few times. This sequence joins TRBV9 and TRBJ2-1; 9 nucleotides align to TRBD2. The germline V gene has CDR1 SGDLS and CDR2 YYNGEE. The V segment lost 0 bases and the J segment 6 bases; nucleotides outside the gene matches: 7. The CDR3 runs to 16 residues. The CDR3 reads CASSVDFAGGLNEQFF. CDR3 DNA sequence: TGTGCCAGCAGCGTAGATTTTGCGGGGGGGCTCAATGAGCAGTTCTTC.

The chain is built from TRBV7-3 and TRBJ2-3; D may be TRBD1 (5 bases). CDR1 and CDR2 (germline): SGHTA, FQGTGA. Between the trimmed V and J ends, which lost 2 bases and 4 bases, there was a span of 13 bases. There are 15 residues in the CDR3. CDR3 sequence (DNA): TGTGCCAGCAGCTTACAGGGTTCCCCCGCAGATACGCAGTATTTT. This codes for CASSLQGSPADTQYF.

This clone was observed a handful of times. J is TRBJ1-6 and V is TRBV7-8; D might be TRBD1 (5 bases). V dropped 3 bases and J dropped 10 bases, with 13 bases sitting between them. Germline V gene data show CDR1 as SGHVS and CDR2 as FQNEAQ. CDR3 length equals 14 residues. Here the CDR3 reads CASSFQGLTSPLHF. CDR3 bases: TGTGCCAGCAGCTTTCAGGGTTTGACATCACCCCTCCACTTT.

V and J are TRBV2 and TRBJ2-7; a weak D match, TRBD2 (5 bases). Germline loops: CDR1 SNHLY, CDR2 FYNNEI. CDR3 length equals 13 residues. V was cut by 10 bases and J by 3 bases, with 16 bases left in between. CDR3 region: CATSAILDYEQYF. The CDR3, as DNA: TGTGCCACCTCAGCAATACTAGACTACGAGCAGTACTTC. The entire variable domain, with the rest obtained from reference TRBV2 and TRBJ2-7, is as follows: EPEVTQTPSHQVTQMGQEVILRCVPISNHLYFYWYRQILGQKVEFLVSFYNNEISEKSEIFDDQFSVERPDGSNFTLKIRSTKLEDSAMYFCATSAILDYEQYFGPGTRLTVT.

This clone has just a few counts. J is TRBJ1-1 and V is TRBV7-3; D is ambiguous. The CDR3 loop spans 14 amino acids. Germline CDR1 reads SGHTA; CDR2 reads FQGTGA. The V and J ends lost 0 bases and 5 bases respectively, with 10 bases between them. CDR3 region: CASSLTAGLTEAFF. CDR3 in DNA: TGTGCCAGCAGCTTAACGGCGGGGTTAACTGAAGCTTTCTTT.

This rearrangement joins TRBV28 to TRBJ1-1, with 7 bases matching TRBD1. V was pared by 6 bases and J by 5 bases, with 12 bases of the junction left unmatched. Germline values: CDR1 MDHEN, CDR2 SYDVKM. This CDR3 comprises 15 residues. CDR3 sequence reads: CASRPTRTGGTEAFF. CDR3 bases: TGTGCCAGCAGGCCTACCAGGACAGGAGGGACTGAAGCTTTCTTT.

This chain links TRBV18 with TRBJ2-7, with 11 nucleotides matching TRBD2. CDR3 length equals 19 residues. Per germline, CDR1 KGHSH and CDR2 LQKENI. Trimming took 2 bases from V and 1 from J; bases not matched to a gene: 13. In nucleotides, the CDR3 is TGTGCCAGCTCACCAGGTCGACTAGCGGGGCCTAGTAATTCCTACGAGCAGTACTTC. This codes for CASSPGRLAGPSNSYEQYF. Filled out from reference TRBV18 and TRBJ2-7, the complete variable domain reads NAGVMQNPRHLVRRRGQEARLRCSPMKGHSHVYWYRQLPEEGLKFMVYLQKENIIDESGMPKERFSAEFPKEGPSILRIQQVVRGDSAAYFCASSPGRLAGPSNSYEQYFGPGTRLTVT.

V usage is TRBV10-3 and J usage is TRBJ1-3; D gene uncertain. V gave up 4 bases and J gave up 2 bases, with 12 bases separating them. This CDR3 has 15 residues. The germline V gene encodes CDR1 ENHRY and CDR2 SYGVKD. The CDR3 region is CAISAAGGTGNTIYF. For the CDR3, the DNA is TGTGCCATCAGTGCCGCGGGAGGGACTGGAAACACCATATATTTT.

The J gene is TRBJ2-5, the V gene TRBV6-5; 12 bases are shared with TRBD2. V shed 5 bases, J shed 4 bases, and the junction held 5 bases outside the gene matches. Germline CDR1 MNHEY, CDR2 SVGAGI. The CDR3 length is 15 residues. CDR3 region: CASSLAGGTGETQYF. In DNA, the CDR3 is TGTGCCAGCAGTCTAGCGGGAGGGACGGGAGAGACCCAGTACTTC.

This chain uses TRBV29-1 with TRBJ2-1, with D possibly TRBD2 on 5 matching bases. The V end lost 7 bases, the J end lost 7 bases, and 8 bases lay between the germline ends. This CDR3 region has 10 residues. Germline loops: CDR1 SQVTM, CDR2 ANQGSEA. The DNA of the CDR3 is TGCAGCGGGACTCTGAATGAGCAGTTCTTC. This translates into CSGTLNEQFF.

The V and J genes are TRBV25-1 and TRBJ2-5; TRBD1 aligns across 7 bases. The CDR3 extends over 14 amino acids. Per the germline V gene, CDR1 is MGHDK and CDR2 is SYGVNS. The V gene end was trimmed by 9 bases and the J gene end by 2 bases; junction bases not matched to a gene: 9. The CDR3 reads CASAPDRKQETQYF. In nucleotides, the CDR3 is TGTGCCAGTGCTCCGGACAGGAAACAAGAGACCCAGTACTTC.

The CDR3 DNA sequence: TGTGCCATCAAGGCTACTAGCGGGAGGCCCTCCTACGAGCAGTACTTC. This translates into CAIKATSGRPSYEQYF. V and J are TRBV10-3 and TRBJ2-7, with TRBD2 identical over 12 bases. Per the germline V gene, CDR1 is ENHRY and CDR2 is SYGVKD. The CDR3 has 16 amino acids. The V gene end was trimmed by 7 bases and the J gene end by 0 bases; junction bases not matched to a gene: 7.

This sequence joins TRBV3-1 (or the pseudogene TRBV3-2) and TRBJ1-1, with a weak D call TRBD1 (6 bases). The CDR3 sequence is 17 residues long. V lost 1 base, J lost 0 bases, and 15 bases lay in between. Germline V gives CDR1 LGHDT, CDR2 YNNKEL (reference sequence). CDR3 nucleotide sequence: TGTGCCAGCAGCCAAGGGGAGGGAAGGGGGATGAACACTGAAGCTTTCTTT. This sequence encodes CASSQGEGRGMNTEAFF.

The chain employs TRBV21-1 and TRBJ2-7; the table calls TRBD2, which could not be checked here. TRBV21-1 is marked as a pseudogene. This CDR3 has 15 residues. CDR3 bases: TGTGCCAGCAGCAAAGTTTGGGGGGGAACCTACGAGCAGTACTTC. It specifies CASSKVWGGTYEQYF.

The rearrangement uses TRBV5-4 and TRBJ1-2; D might be TRBD1 (5 bases). Germline V gene lookup returns CDR1 SGHNT and CDR2 YYREEE (reference sequence). V was cut by 7 bases and J by 2 bases, with 18 bases left in between. This CDR3 has 15 residues. The CDR3 DNA reads TGTGCCAGCTGGGGCCGGCAGGCGGAAAACTATGGCTACACCTTC. This encodes CASWGRQAENYGYTF.

The genes are TRBV6-5 and TRBJ2-2, with TRBD2 as a possible D gene (6 bases). CDR1 is MNHEY and CDR2 is SVGAGI in the germline V gene. Deletions cut 8 bases from V and 0 bases from J, with 13 bases between. The CDR3 spans 15 residues. CDR3 loop: CASGRRATNTGELFF. CDR3 DNA: TGTGCCAGCGGGAGGAGGGCCACGAACACCGGGGAGCTGTTTTTT.